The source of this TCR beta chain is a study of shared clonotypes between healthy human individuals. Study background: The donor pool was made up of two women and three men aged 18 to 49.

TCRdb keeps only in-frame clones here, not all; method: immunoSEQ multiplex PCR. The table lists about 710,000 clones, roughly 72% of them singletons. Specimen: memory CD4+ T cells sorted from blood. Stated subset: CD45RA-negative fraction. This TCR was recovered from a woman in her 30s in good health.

The CDR3 region has the DNA TGTGCCAGCTCACCGGACCTGTCGGAGACCCAGTACTTC. Translation: CASSPDLSETQYF. The chain combines TRBV18 with TRBJ2-5; D gene ambiguous. Germline V gives CDR1 KGHSH, CDR2 LQKENI. The V end lost 3 bases, the J end lost 5 bases, and 10 bases lay between the germline ends. The CDR3 has 13 amino acids.